Given below is one T cell receptor (beta chain) in context. What it recognizes is unknown. This entry comes from a study of CD8 T cells in ankylosing spondylitis. Findings and limits, study-wide: Among TCR beta sequences, a motif of roughly 8 highly homologous variants appeared characteristic of ankylosing spondylitis blood. Clones linked to the disease showed a CD8+ phenotype. They occurred at relatively low frequencies in peripheral blood. Reactive arthritis synovial fluid and blood were previously reported to contain some motif variants. The study looked at matched synovial fluid samples from ankylosing spondylitis patients. Disease-linked clones were reported to be significantly enriched there.

A quantitative 5'-RACE method, one with molecular barcodes, was used to make TCR beta libraries. TCRdb re-called the 5' RACE reads with MiXCR, one entry per CDR3 protein. Of about 420,000 distinct CDR3 sequences in the sample, about 20% are singletons; the top ten hold about a sixth. The TCR was taken from a male donor with ankylosing spondylitis. Source material: blood, either unsorted or a sorted T cell fraction (not recorded which).

The CDR3 DNA reads TGCAGTGCTAGAGATGACGGGACATACAATCAGCCCCAGCATTTT. Translation: CSARDDGTYNQPQHF. This sequence joins TRBV20-1 and TRBJ1-5; TRBD1 is a possible D gene (6 bases). Between the trimmed V and J ends, which lost 0 bases and 3 bases, there was a span of 12 bases. This CDR3 is built from 15 residues. Germline V gives CDR1 DFQATT, CDR2 SNEGSKA (reference sequence).